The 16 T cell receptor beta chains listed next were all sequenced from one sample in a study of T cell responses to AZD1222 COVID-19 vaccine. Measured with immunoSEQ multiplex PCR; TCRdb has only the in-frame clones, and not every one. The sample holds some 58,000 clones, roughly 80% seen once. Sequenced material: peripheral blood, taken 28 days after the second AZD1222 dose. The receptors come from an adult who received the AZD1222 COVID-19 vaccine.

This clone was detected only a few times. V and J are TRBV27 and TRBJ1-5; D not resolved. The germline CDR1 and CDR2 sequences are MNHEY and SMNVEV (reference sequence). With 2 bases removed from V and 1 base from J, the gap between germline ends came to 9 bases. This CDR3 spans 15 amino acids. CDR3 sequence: CASSLDGQSNQPQHF. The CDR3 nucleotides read TGTGCCAGCAGTTTAGACGGCCAGAGCAATCAGCCCCAGCATTTT.

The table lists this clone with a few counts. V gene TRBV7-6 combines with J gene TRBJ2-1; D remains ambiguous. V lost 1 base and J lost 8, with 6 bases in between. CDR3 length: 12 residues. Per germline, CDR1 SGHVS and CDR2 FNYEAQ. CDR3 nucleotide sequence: TGTGCCAGCAGCTTAGGGTCTGATGAGCAGTTCTTC. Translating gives CASSLGSDEQFF.

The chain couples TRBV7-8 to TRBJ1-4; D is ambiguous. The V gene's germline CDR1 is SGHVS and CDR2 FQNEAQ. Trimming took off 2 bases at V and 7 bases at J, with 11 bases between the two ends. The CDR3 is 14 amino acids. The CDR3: CASSLWAGGEKLFF. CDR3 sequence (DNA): TGTGCCAGCAGCTTATGGGCCGGCGGTGAAAAACTGTTTTTT.

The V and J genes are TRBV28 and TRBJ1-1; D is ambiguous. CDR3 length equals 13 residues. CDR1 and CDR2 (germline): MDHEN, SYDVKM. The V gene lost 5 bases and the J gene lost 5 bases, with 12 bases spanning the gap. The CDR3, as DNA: TGTGCCAGCAGTCCCCCTGAGGAGACTGAAGCTTTCTTT. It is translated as CASSPPEETEAFF.

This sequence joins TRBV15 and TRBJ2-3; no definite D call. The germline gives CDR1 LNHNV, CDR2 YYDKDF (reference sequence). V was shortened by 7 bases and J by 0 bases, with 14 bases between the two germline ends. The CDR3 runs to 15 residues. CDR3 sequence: CATMEMAVSTDTQYF. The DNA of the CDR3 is TGTGCCACCATGGAGATGGCGGTCAGCACAGATACGCAGTATTTT.

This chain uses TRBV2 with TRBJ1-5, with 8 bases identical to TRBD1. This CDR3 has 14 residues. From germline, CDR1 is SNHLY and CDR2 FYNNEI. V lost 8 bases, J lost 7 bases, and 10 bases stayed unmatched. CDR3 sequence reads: CASAPQGARQPQHF. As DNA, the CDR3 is TGTGCCAGCGCTCCTCAGGGGGCCAGACAGCCCCAGCATTTT.

CDR3 sequence: CASSLAGAGNTIYF. The CDR3 DNA sequence: TGTGCCAGCAGCTTGGCAGGGGCTGGAAACACCATATATTTT. The rearrangement links TRBV5-4 to TRBJ1-3; TRBD1 might be the D (6 bases). Germline-derived CDR1 and CDR2 are SGHNT and YYREEE (reference sequence). V dropped 0 bases and J dropped 2 bases, with 6 bases sitting between them. The CDR3 has 14 amino acids.

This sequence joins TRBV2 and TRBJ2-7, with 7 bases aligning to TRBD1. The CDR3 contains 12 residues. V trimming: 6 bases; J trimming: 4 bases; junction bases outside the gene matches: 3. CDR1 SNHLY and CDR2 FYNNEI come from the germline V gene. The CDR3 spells CASRTQGYEQYF. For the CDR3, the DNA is TGTGCCAGCAGGACACAGGGGTACGAGCAGTACTTC.

The CDR3 DNA sequence: TGTGCCAGCTCACCTCAACGGCGTTGGGATAGAAACACCATATATTTT. Its protein product is CASSPQRRWDRNTIYF. The chain has TRBV18 and TRBJ1-3; D remains unclear. CDR1 is KGHSH and CDR2 is LQKENI in the germline V gene. With 3 bases removed from V and 5 bases from J, the gap between germline ends came to 17 bases. The CDR3 is made up of 16 amino acids.

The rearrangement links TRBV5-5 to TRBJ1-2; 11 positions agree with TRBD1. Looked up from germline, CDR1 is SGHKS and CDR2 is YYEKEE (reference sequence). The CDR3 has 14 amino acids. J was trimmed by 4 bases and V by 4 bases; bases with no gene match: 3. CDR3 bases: TGTGCCAGCAGCGCCGGGACAGGGGGCTATGGCTACACCTTC. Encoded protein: CASSAGTGGYGYTF.

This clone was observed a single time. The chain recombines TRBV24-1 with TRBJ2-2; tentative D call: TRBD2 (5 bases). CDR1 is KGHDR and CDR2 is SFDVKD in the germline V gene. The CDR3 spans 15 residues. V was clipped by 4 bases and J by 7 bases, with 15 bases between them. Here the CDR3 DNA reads TGTGCCACCAGTGACCGAACTAGTCCGATCGGGGAGCTGTTTTTT. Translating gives CATSDRTSPIGELFF.

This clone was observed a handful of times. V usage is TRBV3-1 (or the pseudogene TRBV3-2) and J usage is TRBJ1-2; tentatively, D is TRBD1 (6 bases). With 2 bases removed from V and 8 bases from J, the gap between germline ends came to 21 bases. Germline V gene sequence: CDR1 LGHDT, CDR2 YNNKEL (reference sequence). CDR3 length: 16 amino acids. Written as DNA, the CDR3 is TGTGCCAGCAGCCAATACCCCCCGGACAGCGGTAAGGGCTACACCTTC. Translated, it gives CASSQYPPDSGKGYTF.

The CDR3 sequence is CASSLPDRDTQYF. CDR3 in DNA: TGTGCCAGCAGCTTGCCAGACAGAGATACGCAGTATTTT. V usage is TRBV5-6 and J usage is TRBJ2-3; the D gene is possibly TRBD1 (5 bases). V was shortened by 1 base and J by 5 bases, with 8 bases between the two germline ends. The CDR3 runs 13 residues. From germline, CDR1 is SGHDT and CDR2 YYEEEE.

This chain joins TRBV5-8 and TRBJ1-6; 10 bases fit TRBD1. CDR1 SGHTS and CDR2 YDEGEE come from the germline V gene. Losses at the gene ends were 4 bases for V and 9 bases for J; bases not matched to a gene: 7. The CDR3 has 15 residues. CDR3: CASSPGQGGFSPLHF. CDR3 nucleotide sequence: TGTGCCAGCAGCCCTGGACAGGGGGGTTTTTCACCCCTCCACTTT.

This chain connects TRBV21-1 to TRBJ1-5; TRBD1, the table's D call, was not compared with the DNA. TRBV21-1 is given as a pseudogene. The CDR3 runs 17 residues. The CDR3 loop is CASSDRPGQGCNQPQHF. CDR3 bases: TGTGCCAGCAGCGACCGGCCGGGACAGGGATGCAATCAGCCCCAGCATTTT.

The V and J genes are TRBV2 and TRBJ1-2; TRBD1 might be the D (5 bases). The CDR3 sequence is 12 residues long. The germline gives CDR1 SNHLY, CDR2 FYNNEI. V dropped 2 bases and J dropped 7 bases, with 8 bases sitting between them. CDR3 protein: CASSEQGGGYTF. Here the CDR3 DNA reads TGTGCCAGCAGTGAACAGGGAGGTGGCTACACCTTC.